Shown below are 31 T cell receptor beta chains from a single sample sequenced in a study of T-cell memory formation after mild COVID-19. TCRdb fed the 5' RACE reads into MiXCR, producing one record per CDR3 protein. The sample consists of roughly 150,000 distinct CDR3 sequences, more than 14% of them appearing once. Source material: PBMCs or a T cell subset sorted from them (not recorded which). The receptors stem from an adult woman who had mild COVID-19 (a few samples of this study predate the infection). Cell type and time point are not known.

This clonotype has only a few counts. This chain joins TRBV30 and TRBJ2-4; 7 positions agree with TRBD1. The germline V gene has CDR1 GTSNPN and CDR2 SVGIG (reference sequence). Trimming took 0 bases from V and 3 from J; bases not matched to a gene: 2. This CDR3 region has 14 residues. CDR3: CAWSVAGGKNIQYF. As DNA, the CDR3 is TGTGCCTGGAGTGTAGCAGGGGGCAAAAACATTCAGTACTTC. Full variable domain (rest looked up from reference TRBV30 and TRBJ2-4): SQTIHQWPATLVQPVGSPLSLECTVEGTSNPNLYWYRQAAGRGLQLLFYSVGIGQISSEVPQNLSASRPQDRQFILSSKKLLLSDSGFYLCAWSVAGGKNIQYFGAGTRLSVL.

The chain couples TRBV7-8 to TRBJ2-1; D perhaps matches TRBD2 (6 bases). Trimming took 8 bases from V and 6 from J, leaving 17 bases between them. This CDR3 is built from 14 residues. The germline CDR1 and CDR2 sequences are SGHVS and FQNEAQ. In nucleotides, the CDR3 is TGTGCCAGCCGGGACGGGGGAGACTTCAATGAGCAGTTCTTC. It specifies CASRDGGDFNEQFF.

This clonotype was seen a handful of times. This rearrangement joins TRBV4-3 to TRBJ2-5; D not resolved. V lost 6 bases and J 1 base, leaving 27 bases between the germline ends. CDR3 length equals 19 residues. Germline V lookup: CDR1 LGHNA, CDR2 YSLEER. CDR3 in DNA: TGCGCCAGCAGTTTGGAAAGGGTATTGACACCAGAACTCCAAGAGACCCAGTACTTC. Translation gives CASSLERVLTPELQETQYF.

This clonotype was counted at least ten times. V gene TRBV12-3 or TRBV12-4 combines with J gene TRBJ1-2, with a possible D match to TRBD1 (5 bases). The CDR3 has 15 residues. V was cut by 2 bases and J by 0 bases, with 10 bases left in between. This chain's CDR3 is CASSLIARANYGYTF. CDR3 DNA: TGTGCCAGCAGTTTAATCGCCAGGGCTAACTATGGCTACACCTTC.

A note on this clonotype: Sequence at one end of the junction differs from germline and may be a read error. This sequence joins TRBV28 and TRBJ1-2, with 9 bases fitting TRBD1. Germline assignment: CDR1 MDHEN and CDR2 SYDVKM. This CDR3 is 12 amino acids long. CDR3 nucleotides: TGTGCCAGCAGTTTACTAGACAGGGGGAATGTGTTC. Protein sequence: CASSLLDRGNVF.

CDR3 sequence: CSVEGDRGVSTDTQYF. The DNA of the CDR3 is TGCAGCGTTGAAGGTGACAGGGGGGTCAGCACAGATACGCAGTATTTT. The gene calls are TRBV29-1 and TRBJ2-3, with TRBD1 matching over 9 bases. This CDR3 has 16 amino acids. Trimming took 1 base from V and 0 from J; bases not matched to a gene: 5. The germline CDR1 and CDR2 sequences are SQVTM and ANQGSEA.

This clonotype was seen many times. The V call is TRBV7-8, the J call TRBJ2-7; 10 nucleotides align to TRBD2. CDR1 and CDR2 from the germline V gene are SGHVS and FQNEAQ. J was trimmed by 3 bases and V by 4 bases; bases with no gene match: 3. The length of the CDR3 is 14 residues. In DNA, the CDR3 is TGTGCCAGCAGCTCGGGACTAGCGATCTACGAGCAGTACTTC. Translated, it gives CASSSGLAIYEQYF.

DNA of the CDR3: TGCGCCAGCAGCCAGGGGGGAAAGACCCAGTACTTC. Translation gives CASSQGGKTQYF. V and J are TRBV4-1 and TRBJ2-5, with a possible D match to TRBD2 (6 bases). The length of the CDR3 is 12 residues. The ends were cut back, 3 bases at V and 6 bases at J, with 8 bases in the middle. The germline gives CDR1 MGHRA, CDR2 YSYEKL.

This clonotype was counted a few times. CDR3 bases: TGTGCCAGCAGCTTAGTTGCGGCGGCGGGAGGGCCCCAGACCCAGTACTTC. Its translation is CASSLVAAAGGPQTQYF. The V gene is TRBV7-9, the J gene TRBJ2-5; 9 bases map to TRBD2. This CDR3 is 17 amino acids long. Germline V gene data show CDR1 as SEHNR and CDR2 as FQNEAQ (reference sequence). The V segment lost 1 base and the J segment 6 bases; nucleotides outside the gene matches: 12.

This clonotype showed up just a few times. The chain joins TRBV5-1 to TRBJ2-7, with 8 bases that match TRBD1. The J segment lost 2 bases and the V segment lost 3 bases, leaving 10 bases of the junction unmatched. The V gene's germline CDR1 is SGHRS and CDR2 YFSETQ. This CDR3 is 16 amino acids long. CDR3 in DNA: TGCGCCAGCAGCTCCTTAGGGACAGGCGATGCCTACGAGCAGTACTTC. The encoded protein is CASSSLGTGDAYEQYF.

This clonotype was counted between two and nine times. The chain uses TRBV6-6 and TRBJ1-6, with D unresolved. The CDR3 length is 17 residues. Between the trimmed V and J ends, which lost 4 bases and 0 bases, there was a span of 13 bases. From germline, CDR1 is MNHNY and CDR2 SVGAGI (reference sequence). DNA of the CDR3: TGTGCCAGCAGTTCCCCCGAGGGAAGCTCCTATAATTCACCCCTCCACTTT. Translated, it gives CASSSPEGSSYNSPLHF.

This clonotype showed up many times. The CDR3 DNA sequence: TGTGCCAGCAGTTTAGCGGGGGGGTTTGGGGAGCAGTTCTTC. Protein sequence: CASSLAGGFGEQFF. The chain carries TRBV12-3 or TRBV12-4 and TRBJ2-1; 7 bases are shared with TRBD2. The CDR3 is 14 amino acids. The junction had 6 bases not matched to a gene; V was cut back by 0 bases and J by 10 bases.

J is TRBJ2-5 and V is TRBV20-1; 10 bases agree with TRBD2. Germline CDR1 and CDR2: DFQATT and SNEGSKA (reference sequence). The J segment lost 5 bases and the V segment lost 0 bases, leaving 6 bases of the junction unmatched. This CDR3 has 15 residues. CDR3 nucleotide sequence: TGCAGTGCTAGAGATTTGCTAGCGGGAGCGGAGACCCAGTACTTC. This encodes CSARDLLAGAETQYF.

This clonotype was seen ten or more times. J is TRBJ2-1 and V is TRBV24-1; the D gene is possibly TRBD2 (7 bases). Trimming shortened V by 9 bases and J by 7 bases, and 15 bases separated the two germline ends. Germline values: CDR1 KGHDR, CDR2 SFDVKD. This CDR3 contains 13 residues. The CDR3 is CATRRGAGNEQFF. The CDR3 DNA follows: TGTGCCACCCGTCGGGGGGCGGGAAATGAGCAGTTCTTC.

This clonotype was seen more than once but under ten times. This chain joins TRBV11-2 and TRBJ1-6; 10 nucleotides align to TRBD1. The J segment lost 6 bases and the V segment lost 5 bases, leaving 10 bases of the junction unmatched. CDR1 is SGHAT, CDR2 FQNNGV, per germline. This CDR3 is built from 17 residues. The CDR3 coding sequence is TGTGCCAGCAGCCCGCGACAGGGGGCGTCCGTTAATTCACCCCTCCACTTT. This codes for CASSPRQGASVNSPLHF.

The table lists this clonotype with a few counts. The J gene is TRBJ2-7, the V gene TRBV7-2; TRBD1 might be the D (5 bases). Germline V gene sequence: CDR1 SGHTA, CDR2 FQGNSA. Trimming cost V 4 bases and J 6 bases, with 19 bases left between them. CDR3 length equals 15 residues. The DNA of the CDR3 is TGTGCCAGCAGCTCCTACTTAACCCATAGGGGCGAGCAGTACTTC. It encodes CASSSYLTHRGEQYF.

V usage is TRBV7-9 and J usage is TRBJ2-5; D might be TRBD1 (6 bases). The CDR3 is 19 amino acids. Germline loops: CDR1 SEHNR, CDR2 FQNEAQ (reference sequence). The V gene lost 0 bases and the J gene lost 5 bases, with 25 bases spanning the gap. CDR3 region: CASSLASGTGRGLDETQYF. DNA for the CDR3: TGTGCCAGCAGCTTAGCTTCCGGGACGGGCAGGGGTCTTGACGAGACCCAGTACTTC.

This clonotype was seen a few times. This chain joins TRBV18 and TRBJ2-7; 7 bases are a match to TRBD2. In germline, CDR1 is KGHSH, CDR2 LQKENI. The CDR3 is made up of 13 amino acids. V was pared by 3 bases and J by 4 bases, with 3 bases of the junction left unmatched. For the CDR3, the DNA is TGTGCCAGCTCACCGAGCGGGGAATACGAGCAGTACTTC. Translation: CASSPSGEYEQYF. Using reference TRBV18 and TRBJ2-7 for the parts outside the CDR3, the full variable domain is NAGVMQNPRHLVRRRGQEARLRCSPMKGHSHVYWYRQLPEEGLKFMVYLQKENIIDESGMPKERFSAEFPKEGPSILRIQQVVRGDSAAYFCASSPSGEYEQYFGPGTRLTVT.

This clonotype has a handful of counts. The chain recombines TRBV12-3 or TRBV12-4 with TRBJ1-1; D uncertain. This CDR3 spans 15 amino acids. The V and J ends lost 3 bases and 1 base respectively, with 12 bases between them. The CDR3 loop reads CASSFQVGKNTEAFF. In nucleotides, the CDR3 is TGTGCCAGCAGTTTTCAGGTAGGGAAGAACACTGAAGCTTTCTTT.

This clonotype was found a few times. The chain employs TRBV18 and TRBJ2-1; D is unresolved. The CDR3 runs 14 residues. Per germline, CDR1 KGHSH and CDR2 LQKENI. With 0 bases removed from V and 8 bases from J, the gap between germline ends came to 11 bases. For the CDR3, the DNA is TGTGCCAGCTCACCACCGGTCGTAATCGATGAGCAGTTCTTC. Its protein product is CASSPPVVIDEQFF.

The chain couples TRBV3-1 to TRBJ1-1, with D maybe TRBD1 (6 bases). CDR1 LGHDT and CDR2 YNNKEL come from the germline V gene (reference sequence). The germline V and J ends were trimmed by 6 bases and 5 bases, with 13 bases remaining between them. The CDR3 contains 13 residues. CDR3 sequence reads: CASSKGGPTEAFF. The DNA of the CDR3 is TGTGCCAGCAGTAAGGGGGGGCCGACTGAAGCTTTCTTT.

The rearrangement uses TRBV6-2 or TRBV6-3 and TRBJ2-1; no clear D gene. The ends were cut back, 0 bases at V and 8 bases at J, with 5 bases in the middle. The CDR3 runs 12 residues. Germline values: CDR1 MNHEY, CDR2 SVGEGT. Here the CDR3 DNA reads TGTGCCAGCAGTTACTCAGCCCATGAGCAGTTCTTC. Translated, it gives CASSYSAHEQFF.

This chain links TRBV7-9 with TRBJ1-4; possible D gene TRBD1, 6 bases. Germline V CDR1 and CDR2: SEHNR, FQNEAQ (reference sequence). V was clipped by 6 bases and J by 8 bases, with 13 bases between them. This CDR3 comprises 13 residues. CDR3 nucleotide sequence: TGTGCCAGCAGGGGGGCCGGAGGGGAAAAACTGTTTTTT. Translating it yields CASRGAGGEKLFF.

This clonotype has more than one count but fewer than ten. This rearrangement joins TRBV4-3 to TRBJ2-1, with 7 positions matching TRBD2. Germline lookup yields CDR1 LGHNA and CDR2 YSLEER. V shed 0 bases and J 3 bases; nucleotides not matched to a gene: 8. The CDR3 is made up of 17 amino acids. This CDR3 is CASSQEGGRGFYNEQFF. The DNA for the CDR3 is TGCGCCAGCAGCCAAGAGGGGGGGAGGGGATTCTACAATGAGCAGTTCTTC.

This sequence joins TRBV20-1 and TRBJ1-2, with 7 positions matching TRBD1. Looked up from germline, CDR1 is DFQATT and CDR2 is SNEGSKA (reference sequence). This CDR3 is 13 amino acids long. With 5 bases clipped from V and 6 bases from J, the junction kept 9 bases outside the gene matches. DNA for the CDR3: TGCAGTGCTGGCGCTGGGACAGCCCATGGCTACACCTTC. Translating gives CSAGAGTAHGYTF.

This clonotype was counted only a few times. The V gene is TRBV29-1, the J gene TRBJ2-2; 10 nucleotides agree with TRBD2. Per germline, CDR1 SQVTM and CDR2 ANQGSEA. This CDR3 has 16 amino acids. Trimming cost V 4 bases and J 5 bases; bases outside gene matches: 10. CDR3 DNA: TGCAGCGTTGTCGTTCGGCTAGCGGGAGATACCGGGGAGCTGTTTTTT. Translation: CSVVVRLAGDTGELFF.

For the CDR3, the DNA is TGTGCCAGCAGCGCCTACTCCGGGACAGGCCTTAGAGGGGCCAACGTCCTGACTTTC. It yields the protein CASSAYSGTGLRGANVLTF. The chain joins TRBV9 to TRBJ2-6, with 8 bases lining up with TRBD1. The CDR3 runs 19 residues. Trimming took 3 bases from V and 4 from J; bases not matched to a gene: 15. Germline CDR1 SGDLS, CDR2 YYNGEE.

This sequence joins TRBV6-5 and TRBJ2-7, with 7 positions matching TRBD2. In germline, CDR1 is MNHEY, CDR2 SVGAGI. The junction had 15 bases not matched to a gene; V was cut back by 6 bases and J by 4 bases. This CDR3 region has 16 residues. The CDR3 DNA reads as TGTGCCAGCAGCCTCAGCGGGCTAGCGGAGTCGTACGAGCAGTACTTC. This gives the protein CASSLSGLAESYEQYF.

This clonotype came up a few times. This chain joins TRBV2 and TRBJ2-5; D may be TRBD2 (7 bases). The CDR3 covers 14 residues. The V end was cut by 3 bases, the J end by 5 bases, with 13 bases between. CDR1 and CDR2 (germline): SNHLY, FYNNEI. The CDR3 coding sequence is TGTGCCAGCAGTGATGGGGGGGCCGGGGAGACCCAGTACTTC. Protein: CASSDGGAGETQYF.

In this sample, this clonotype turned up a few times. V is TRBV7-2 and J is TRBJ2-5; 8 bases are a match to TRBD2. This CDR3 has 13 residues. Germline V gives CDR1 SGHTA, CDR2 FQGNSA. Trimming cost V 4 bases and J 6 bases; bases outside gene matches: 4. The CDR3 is CASSSGGPQTQYF. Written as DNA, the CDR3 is TGTGCCAGCAGCTCGGGAGGGCCGCAGACCCAGTACTTC. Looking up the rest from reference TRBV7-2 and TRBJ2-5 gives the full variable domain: GAGVSQSPSNKVTEKGKDVELRCDPISGHTALYWYRQSLGQGLEFLIYFQGNSAPDKSGLPSDRFSAERTGGSVSTLTIQRTQQEDSAVYLCASSSGGPQTQYFGPGTRLLVL.

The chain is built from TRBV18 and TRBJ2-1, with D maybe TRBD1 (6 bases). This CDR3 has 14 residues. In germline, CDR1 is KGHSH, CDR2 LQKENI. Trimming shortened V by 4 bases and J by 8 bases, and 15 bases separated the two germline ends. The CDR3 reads CASSLVPQGYEQFF. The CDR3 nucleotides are TGTGCCAGCTCACTCGTGCCCCAGGGGTATGAGCAGTTCTTC.